This T cell receptor beta chain was recovered during a study of shared clonotypes between healthy human individuals. Study details: Each donor had three CD4 naive, three CD4 memory, two CD8 naive and one CD8 memory plate. Findings of the study overall: The diversity represented, both genetic and in exposure history, was limited by few donors. Between a handful of donors, naive CD4 clonotypes were shared at a level of around 4.9%.

The CDR3 is 14 residues long. J gave up 1 base and V 6 bases, and 2 bases lay outside the gene matches. Looked up from germline, CDR1 is ENHRY and CDR2 is SYGVKD. Comments on this clone: The target antigen is unknown. Other DNA sequences in the sample encode the same CDR3.

Clones were sequenced by immunoSEQ multiplex PCR, and TCRdb holds only the in-frame ones, with some missing. The sample includes under 2.5 million clones, roughly 92% seen only once; the top ten take around 0.38%. The study drew its donors from healthy HIV-negative adults without recent acute infections or vaccinations. The V call is TRBV10-3, the J call TRBJ2-2; 7 bases fit TRBD1. Sequenced: naive CD4+ T cells from PBMCs. This sample's subset: CD45RA+ positively selected. The receptor's source is a man younger than 35 in good health. Some clones in this sample may be carry-over from other donors' samples. CDR3 nucleotide sequence: TGTGCCATCAGAGGGACAGAGAACACCGGGGAGCTGTTTTTT. As protein: CAIRGTENTGELFF.